This TCR beta chain derives from a study of T-cell memory formation after mild COVID-19. Points from the study as a whole: Whether second-wave clones peaking at day 37 were SARS-CoV-2 specific went unconfirmed.

Note on this clonotype: Antigen specificity is unknown.

TCR alpha and TCR beta cDNA libraries carrying sample barcodes and UMIs came from 5'RACE with constant-segment primers. MiXCR, applied by TCRdb to the 5' RACE reads, yields one record per CDR3 protein. The repertoire holds 400,000 to 550,000 distinct CDR3 sequences, with approximately 23% as singletons. V shed 2 bases and J shed 5 bases, with 9 bases lying between them. This CDR3 has 13 amino acids. In germline, CDR1 is LNHDA, CDR2 SQIVND (reference sequence). This TCR was recovered from an adult woman who had mild COVID-19 (a few samples of this study predate the infection). Cell type and time point are not known. The V and J genes are TRBV19 and TRBJ1-1; perhaps TRBD1 as D (6 bases). Sequenced input: PBMCs or a T cell subset sorted from them (not recorded which). CDR3 in DNA: TGTGCCAGTAGTATAACCCAGGGGACTGAAGCTTTCTTT. It yields the protein CASSITQGTEAFF.